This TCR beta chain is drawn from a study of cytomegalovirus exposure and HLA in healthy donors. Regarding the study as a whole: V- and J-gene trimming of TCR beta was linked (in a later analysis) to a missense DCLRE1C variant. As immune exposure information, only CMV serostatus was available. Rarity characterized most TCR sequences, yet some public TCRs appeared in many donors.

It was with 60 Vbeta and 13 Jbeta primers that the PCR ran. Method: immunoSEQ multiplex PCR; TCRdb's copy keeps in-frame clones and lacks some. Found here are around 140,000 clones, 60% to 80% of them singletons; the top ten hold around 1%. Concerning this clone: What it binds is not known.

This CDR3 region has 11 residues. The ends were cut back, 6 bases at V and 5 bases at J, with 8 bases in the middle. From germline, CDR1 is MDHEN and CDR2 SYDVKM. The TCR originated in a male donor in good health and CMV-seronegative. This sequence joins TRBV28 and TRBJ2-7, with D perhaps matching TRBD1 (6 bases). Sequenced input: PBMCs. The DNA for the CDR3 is TGTGCCAGCAGACAGGGACACGAGCAGTACTTC. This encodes CASRQGHEQYF.